This T cell receptor (beta chain) was recorded in a study of blood T cell repertoires in COVID-19. Study-level information: Sample material is recorded as cDNA or gDNA derived from T cells, B-cell-depleted T cells, or PBMCs.

Original processing notes: Reference gene primer amplification in the assay estimated nucleated cell counts. Assay: immunoSEQ multiplex PCR; the TCRdb copy retains only in-frame clones and omits some. Clone size and the V and J calls come from that table; the DNA yielded D and trimming. The sample holds some 80,000 clones; 85% to 90% are singletons and the top ten take approximately 19%. This CDR3 has 12 amino acids. Germline values: CDR1 LGHDT, CDR2 YNNKEL (reference sequence). With 7 bases removed from V and 5 bases from J, the gap between germline ends came to 11 bases. The material sequenced was peripheral blood. The chain employs TRBV3-1 (or the pseudogene TRBV3-2) and TRBJ1-1; no clear D. This TCR derives from a human donor in a cohort sampled during active COVID-19. CDR3 DNA sequence: TGTGCCAGCACCCTTACGGGGACTGAAGCTTTCTTT. This translates into CASTLTGTEAFF.